This T cell receptor beta chain was profiled in a study of cytomegalovirus exposure and HLA in healthy donors. Study outcomes and limitations: That first-cohort TCR clusters tended to co-occur in the roughly 130 validation repertoires was found in a later analysis.

Separate from the approximately 670-subject first cohort, the roughly 120-subject validation cohort was the one that the donors belonged to. Method: immunoSEQ multiplex PCR; TCRdb's copy keeps in-frame clones and lacks some. Of approximately 280,000 clones listed, 65% to 90% are singletons. V lost 5 bases and J lost 0, with 12 bases in between. The CDR3 sequence is 15 residues long. CDR1 is MGHRA and CDR2 is YSYEKL in the germline V gene. To note about this clone: The antigen is undetermined.

The clonotype originates from a woman aged 18-35 years in good health and CMV-seronegative. The sequenced material came from PBMCs. This chain uses TRBV4-1 with TRBJ2-3; TRBD1 is a possible D gene (6 bases). The CDR3 bases are TGCGCCAGCAGCAAGGGGGACATCAGCACAGATACGCAGTATTTT. Protein: CASSKGDISTDTQYF.